This T cell receptor beta chain was sequenced for a study of cytomegalovirus exposure and HLA in healthy donors. Points from the study as a whole: Listed as cytomegalovirus-associated were 150 or so TCR beta chains. According to a later analysis, TCR clusters from the first cohort tended to co-occur in the 120 or so validation repertoires. There were some public TCRs occurring in many donors, but most TCR sequences were rare.

Sequencing used immunoSEQ multiplex PCR; TCRdb keeps in-frame clones, though not all of them. The data contain around 250,000 clones, around 90% of them seen just once; the ten biggest clones take up under 0.4%. The CDR3 contains 15 residues. The V end lost 5 bases, the J end lost 8 bases, and 18 bases lay between the germline ends. Germline CDR1 SEHNR, CDR2 FQNEAQ (reference sequence). As for this clone: Antigen: not known.

The clonotype originates from a woman aged 18-29 years in good health and CMV-seronegative. V and J are TRBV7-9 and TRBJ1-4; D is unresolved. The sample consisted of PBMCs. CDR3 region: CASSPPRGLEEKLFF. CDR3 bases: TGTGCCAGCAGCCCCCCCCGCGGATTAGAGGAAAAACTGTTTTTT.